This TCR beta chain derives from a study of cytomegalovirus exposure and HLA in healthy donors. Findings of the study overall: Previously analyzed data showed that most TCR beta V segments were productive at a frequency of about 90% or about 30%. CMV serostatus was the only recorded immune exposure for donors. Across HLA loci, a later analysis found differing TCR association rates, with DRB1 most and HLA-C fewest. Confirmation in vitro established that a few CMV-associated chains were specific for CMV antigens.

Worth noting for this clone: The antigen is not known.

Vbeta (60) and Jbeta (13) primers were used in the PCR. Repertoires were generated with immunoSEQ multiplex PCR, while TCRdb's copy carries only in-frame clones and drops some. The sample comprises 200,000 to 250,000 clones, 70% of which are singletons, and about 3% rests with the top ten. The CDR3 extends over 14 amino acids. With V trimmed by 5 bases and J by 3 bases, 3 bases remained unmatched. Germline CDR1 is MDHEN and CDR2 is SYDVKM. The receptor was derived from a man aged 35 to 55 in good health and CMV-seropositive. The chain carries TRBV28 and TRBJ2-3; 9 positions agree with TRBD1. The sequencing sample was made of PBMCs. The CDR3 spells CASSRGQGTDTQYF. In nucleotides, the CDR3 is TGTGCCAGCAGTAGGGGACAGGGAACAGATACGCAGTATTTT.